This entry is about one T cell receptor beta chain. As handled by the study authors: Cell counts per sample came from amplifying reference gene primers. Produced via immunoSEQ multiplex PCR; TCRdb's table is partial and in-frame only. Clone size and V and J calls were adopted from that table, with D and trimming inferred from the DNA. Of roughly 100,000 clones in the sample, 90% to 95% are singletons; the top ten hold 6%. The data were obtained in a study of blood T cell repertoires in COVID-19. CDR1 and CDR2 from the germline V gene are SEHNR and FQNEAQ (reference sequence). This CDR3 has 13 residues. Between the trimmed V and J ends, which lost 5 bases and 4 bases, there was a span of 11 bases.

The sequence was collected from a human donor in a cohort sampled during active COVID-19. This chain joins TRBV7-9 and TRBJ1-2; D remains ambiguous. Material: peripheral blood. The CDR3 DNA reads TGTGCCAGCAGCGACGCCGGAGGCTATGGCTACACCTTC. As protein: CASSDAGGYGYTF.